Below are 19 T cell receptor beta chains sequenced from a single sample in a study of cytomegalovirus exposure and HLA in healthy donors. Using immunoSEQ multiplex PCR, the repertoire was profiled, and TCRdb retains in-frame clones only, with some absent. The table includes 150,000 to 200,000 clones, roughly 84% detected once. The source material was PBMCs. The receptors here all came from a man aged 18 to 29 in good health and CMV-seropositive.

The chain employs TRBV28 and TRBJ1-2; TRBD1 agrees at 9 bases. Trimming cost V 5 bases and J 6 bases; bases outside gene matches: 13. The CDR3 has 16 residues. CDR1 and CDR2 (germline): MDHEN, SYDVKM. The CDR3 spells CASSQPPVGQGDGYTF. Written as DNA, the CDR3 is TGTGCCAGCAGTCAACCTCCGGTGGGACAGGGTGATGGCTACACCTTC.

The chain links TRBV11-2 to TRBJ2-7, with TRBD2 identical over 14 bases. The V segment lost 1 base and the J segment 3 bases; nucleotides outside the gene matches: 5. The germline V gene has CDR1 SGHAT and CDR2 FQNNGV. The CDR3 length is 17 residues. The CDR3 sequence: CASSLAGTSGSYYEQYF. The CDR3 bases are TGTGCCAGCAGCTTAGCTGGGACTAGCGGGAGTTACTACGAGCAGTACTTC. Full variable domain (rest looked up from reference TRBV11-2 and TRBJ2-7): EAGVAQSPRYKIIEKRQSVAFWCNPISGHATLYWYQQILGQGPKLLIQFQNNGVVDDSQLPKDRFSAERLKGVDSTLKIQPAKLEDSAVYLCASSLAGTSGSYYEQYFGPGTRLTVT.

This clone appeared a single time. This chain connects TRBV4-1 to TRBJ2-7; the D gene is possibly TRBD1 (6 bases). The CDR3 loop spans 14 amino acids. CDR1 is MGHRA, CDR2 YSYEKL, per germline. V was clipped by 4 bases and J by 3 bases, with 13 bases between them. CDR3 in DNA: TGCGCCAGCAGCCTCCCGGGACACGTCTACGAGCAGTACTTC. Translation gives CASSLPGHVYEQYF.

The chain couples TRBV15 to TRBJ2-2; D might be TRBD2 (6 bases). This CDR3 contains 15 residues. Germline values: CDR1 LNHNV, CDR2 YYDKDF (reference sequence). The V gene lost 0 bases and the J gene lost 6 bases, with 11 bases spanning the gap. The CDR3 DNA reads TGTGCCACCAGCAGAGATCATGGGGAGGCCGGGGAGCTGTTTTTT. Amino acids: CATSRDHGEAGELFF.

The chain combines TRBV4-3 with TRBJ1-2; D not resolved. V shed 0 bases and J shed 6 bases, with 8 bases lying between them. The V gene's germline CDR1 is LGHNA and CDR2 YSLEER. CDR3 size: 13 residues. CDR3 coding DNA: TGCGCCAGCAGCCAAGATCTGGCGGATGGCTACACCTTC. It specifies CASSQDLADGYTF.

The rearrangement links TRBV25-1 to TRBJ1-5; the match to TRBD1 covers 7 bases. The germline V gene has CDR1 MGHDK and CDR2 SYGVNS. The CDR3 length is 13 residues. The V and J ends lost 3 bases and 6 bases, in that order; junction bases with no gene match: 2. CDR3 DNA: TGTGCCAGCAGTGAGGACAGGTCTCAGCCCCAGCATTTT. This translates into CASSEDRSQPQHF.

About this clone itself: The sample carries other DNA sequences with the same CDR3. The DNA of the CDR3 is TGTGCCAGCAGCGTCGGCGCTAGCTCCTACGAGCAGTACTTC. It yields the protein CASSVGASSYEQYF. The chain recombines TRBV9 with TRBJ2-7; D not certain. CDR1 is SGDLS and CDR2 is YYNGEE in the germline V gene. The CDR3 spans 14 residues. Trimming shortened V by 2 bases and J by 0 bases, and 9 bases separated the two germline ends.

In the case of this clone: At the DNA level, this CDR3 is encoded by other sequences in the same sample as well. The V and J genes are TRBV5-6 and TRBJ2-5; D is unclear. Germline lookup yields CDR1 SGHDT and CDR2 YYEEEE. The CDR3 length is 11 residues. Trimming removed 0 bases at V and 5 bases at J, with 2 bases between. The CDR3 sequence: CASSLAETQYF. CDR3 bases: TGTGCCAGCAGCTTGGCGGAGACCCAGTACTTC.

The chain combines TRBV9 with TRBJ2-2; 10 bases are a match to TRBD2. Germline-derived CDR1 and CDR2 are SGDLS and YYNGEE. The CDR3 has 18 amino acids. J was trimmed by 6 bases and V by 2 bases; bases with no gene match: 13. CDR3 region: CASSVTLLAGEYAGELFF. The CDR3 coding sequence is TGTGCCAGCAGCGTCACCCTGCTAGCGGGAGAATACGCCGGGGAGCTGTTTTTT. The full variable domain, with the rest looked up from reference TRBV9 and TRBJ2-2, is DSGVTQTPKHLITATGQRVTLRCSPRSGDLSVYWYQQSLDQGLQFLIQYYNGEERAKGNILERFSAQQFPDLHSELNLSSLELGDSALYFCASSVTLLAGEYAGELFFGEGSRLTVL.

V gene TRBV4-3 combines with J gene TRBJ2-5; 13 bases are shared with TRBD2. After removal of 0 bases from V and 5 bases from J, the junction contained 6 bases not matched to a gene. There are 17 residues in the CDR3. Looked up from germline, CDR1 is LGHNA and CDR2 is YSLEER. The CDR3 region has the DNA TGCGCCAGCAGCCAAGAGGGGACTAGCGGGATGGGTGAGACCCAGTACTTC. Protein: CASSQEGTSGMGETQYF.

The chain combines TRBV4-2 with TRBJ1-2; D unresolved. The CDR3 contains 15 residues. Germline assignment: CDR1 LGHNA and CDR2 YNFKEQ. The ends were cut back, 0 bases at V and 4 bases at J, with 12 bases in the middle. The CDR3 DNA is TGTGCCAGCAGCCAAGACCGGGGTGCAAGCTATGGCTACACCTTC. Its protein is CASSQDRGASYGYTF.

V gene TRBV7-3 combines with J gene TRBJ2-3, with D perhaps matching TRBD2 (7 bases). Germline assignment: CDR1 SGHTA and CDR2 FQGTGA. This CDR3 is built from 16 residues. Trimming took off 7 bases at V and 6 bases at J, with 23 bases between the two ends. CDR3 DNA: TGTGCCAGCACCTCTGCGAGGGGGGGGGCCTTGGATACGCAGTATTTT. Protein: CASTSARGGALDTQYF.

This clone was seen at least ten times. This chain uses TRBV28 with TRBJ1-5; D is perhaps TRBD1 (6 bases). Germline CDR1 reads MDHEN; CDR2 reads SYDVKM. The CDR3 runs to 16 residues. V lost 3 bases, J lost 4 bases, and 16 bases lay in between. CDR3 region: CASSFRGPSENQPQHF. The CDR3 nucleotides are TGTGCCAGCAGTTTCAGGGGACCATCCGAAAATCAGCCCCAGCATTTT.

The chain is built from TRBV10-3 and TRBJ2-5; TRBD1 is a possible D gene (6 bases). The CDR3 runs to 14 residues. Germline lookup yields CDR1 ENHRY and CDR2 SYGVKD. Trimming left V 6 bases short and J 3 bases short, with 14 bases between. Written as DNA, the CDR3 is TGTGCCATCAGGAGGGACAACTCAAAAGAGACCCAGTACTTC. Protein: CAIRRDNSKETQYF.

The chain employs TRBV30 and TRBJ2-7; D may be TRBD2 (6 bases). Germline V gene data show CDR1 as GTSNPN and CDR2 as SVGIG (reference sequence). The CDR3 spans 14 residues. V was trimmed by 0 bases and J by 7 bases, leaving 16 bases between them. The CDR3 DNA is TGTGCCTGGAGTGTTAGCGGTTCACAGGAGGAGCAGTACTTC. Amino acid sequence: CAWSVSGSQEEQYF. The complete variable domain, with remaining parts taken from reference TRBV30 and TRBJ2-7, reads SQTIHQWPATLVQPVGSPLSLECTVEGTSNPNLYWYRQAAGRGLQLLFYSVGIGQISSEVPQNLSASRPQDRQFILSSKKLLLSDSGFYLCAWSVSGSQEEQYFGPGTRLTVT.

The V gene is TRBV9, the J gene TRBJ2-7; D possibly corresponds to TRBD1 (5 bases). CDR1 SGDLS and CDR2 YYNGEE come from the germline V gene. The CDR3 sequence is 16 residues long. The V gene lost 0 bases and the J gene lost 4 bases, with 17 bases spanning the gap. In DNA, the CDR3 is TGTGCCAGCAGCGTAGATCCCTCAGGGATGGGTTACGAGCAGTACTTC. Amino acids: CASSVDPSGMGYEQYF. The whole variable domain, filled in from reference TRBV9 and TRBJ2-7, reads DSGVTQTPKHLITATGQRVTLRCSPRSGDLSVYWYQQSLDQGLQFLIQYYNGEERAKGNILERFSAQQFPDLHSELNLSSLELGDSALYFCASSVDPSGMGYEQYFGPGTRLTVT.

This clone occurred a few times. The chain couples TRBV5-1 to TRBJ2-7; D possibly corresponds to TRBD2 (6 bases). CDR1 is SGHRS and CDR2 is YFSETQ in the germline V gene. With 4 bases removed from V and 4 bases from J, the gap between germline ends came to 12 bases. The CDR3 runs 13 residues. CDR3 DNA sequence: TGCGCCAGCAGCCCGTCCGGGGGTTACGAGCAGTACTTC. Residues: CASSPSGGYEQYF.

The V gene is TRBV4-3, the J gene TRBJ1-2, with TRBD1 identical over 9 bases. The CDR3 loop spans 18 amino acids. The V gene end was trimmed by 0 bases and the J gene end by 3 bases; junction bases not matched to a gene: 11. Per germline, CDR1 LGHNA and CDR2 YSLEER. The CDR3 here is CASSQDLVTGGRDYGYTF. The CDR3 DNA sequence: TGCGCCAGCAGCCAAGATCTGGTGACAGGGGGTAGGGACTATGGCTACACCTTC.

This clone has a single count. This chain uses TRBV5-4 with TRBJ2-2; possible D gene TRBD2, 5 bases. Trimming left V 1 base short and J 1 base short, with 11 bases between. Germline assignment: CDR1 SGHNT and CDR2 YYREEE (reference sequence). The CDR3 sequence is 16 residues long. CDR3 in amino acids: CASSLSLALNTGELFF. The CDR3 DNA is TGTGCCAGCAGCTTGAGCCTAGCCCTGAACACCGGGGAGCTGTTTTTT.